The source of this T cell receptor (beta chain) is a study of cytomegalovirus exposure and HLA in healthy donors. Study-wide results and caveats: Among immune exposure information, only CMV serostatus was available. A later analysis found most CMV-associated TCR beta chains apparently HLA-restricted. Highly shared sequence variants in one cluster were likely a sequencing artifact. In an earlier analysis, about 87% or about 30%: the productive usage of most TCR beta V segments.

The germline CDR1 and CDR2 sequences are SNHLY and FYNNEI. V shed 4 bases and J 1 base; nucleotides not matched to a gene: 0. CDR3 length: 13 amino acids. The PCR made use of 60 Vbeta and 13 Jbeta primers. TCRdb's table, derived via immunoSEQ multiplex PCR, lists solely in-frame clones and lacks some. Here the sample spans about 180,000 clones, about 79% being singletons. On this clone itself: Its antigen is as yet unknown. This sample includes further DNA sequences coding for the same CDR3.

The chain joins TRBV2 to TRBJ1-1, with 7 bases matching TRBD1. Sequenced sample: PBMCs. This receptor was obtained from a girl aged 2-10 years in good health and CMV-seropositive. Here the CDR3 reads CASSGDRNTEAFF. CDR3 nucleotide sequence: TGTGCCAGCAGTGGGGACAGGAACACTGAAGCTTTCTTT.